These 15 T cell receptor beta chains were sequenced from one sample in a study of long-term antiretroviral therapy in people with HIV. Version v3.0 of the immunoSEQ assay ran at survey level. Sequencing was performed with immunoSEQ multiplex PCR; in TCRdb, only in-frame clones are kept and a portion is missing. The sample lists approximately 24,000 clones, 84% seen once, with around 4% in the top ten. The source material was unsorted PBMCs, sampled approximately 6.2 years after starting antiretroviral therapy. These receptors all stem from a man aged 25-45 years with HIV.

This clone was seen just once. V is TRBV2 and J is TRBJ2-7, with TRBD2 as a possible D gene (5 bases). Germline values: CDR1 SNHLY, CDR2 FYNNEI. CDR3 length equals 15 residues. The germline V and J ends were trimmed by 7 bases and 1 base, with 17 bases remaining between them. CDR3 DNA sequence: TGTGCCAGCACCAGAGAGGGAATCTTATCCTACGAGCAGTACTTC. It yields the protein CASTREGILSYEQYF.

The rearrangement joins TRBV7-9 to TRBJ2-7; D ambiguous. This CDR3 region has 14 residues. V was clipped by 5 bases and J by 5 bases, with 16 bases between them. Germline V gives CDR1 SEHNR, CDR2 FQNEAQ (reference sequence). In nucleotides, the CDR3 is TGTGCCAGCAGCCCCGTTGTCTCGTCCCACGAGCAGTACTTC. This gives the protein CASSPVVSSHEQYF.

The rearrangement uses TRBV6-1 and TRBJ2-7; unclear D gene. The CDR3 covers 13 residues. V was clipped by 6 bases and J by 0 bases, with 9 bases between them. In germline, CDR1 is MNHNS, CDR2 SASEGT. CDR3 sequence (DNA): TGTGCCAGCAGACTCGGGCCCTCCTACGAGCAGTACTTC. Translation: CASRLGPSYEQYF.

This clone appeared a single time. V gene TRBV7-8 combines with J gene TRBJ1-2; D unclear. The V gene lost 5 bases and the J gene lost 5 bases, with 15 bases spanning the gap. The germline gives CDR1 SGHVS, CDR2 FQNEAQ. CDR3 length: 14 amino acids. The CDR3 nucleotides read TGTGCCAGCAGCCCGGTGGGGATTCGGTATGGCTACACCTTC. Translation: CASSPVGIRYGYTF.

This chain uses TRBV9 with TRBJ2-2, with 8 bases fitting TRBD2. This CDR3 has 18 residues. Trimming cost V 0 bases and J 3 bases; bases outside gene matches: 10. Germline V gene sequence: CDR1 SGDLS, CDR2 YYNGEE. CDR3 sequence: CASSVVRAGDIYTGELFF. In nucleotides, the CDR3 is TGTGCCAGCAGCGTAGTACGAGCGGGAGATATTTACACCGGGGAGCTGTTTTTT.

The chain uses TRBV5-6 and TRBJ2-7, with TRBD2 matching over 10 bases. Germline V lookup: CDR1 SGHDT, CDR2 YYEEEE. The junction had 9 bases not matched to a gene; V was cut back by 0 bases and J by 3 bases. The CDR3 length is 17 residues. As DNA, the CDR3 is TGTGCCAGCAGCTTGGAGGGTAGCGGGGGGCACTACTACGAGCAGTACTTC. Translated, it gives CASSLEGSGGHYYEQYF.

This clone was seen a single time. This chain joins TRBV4-2 and TRBJ1-4, with D possibly matching TRBD1 (6 bases). V was cut by 2 bases and J by 5 bases, with 9 bases left in between. CDR3 length: 14 residues. In germline, CDR1 is LGHNA, CDR2 YNFKEQ. CDR3 protein: CASSQRTANEKLFF. Here the CDR3 DNA reads TGTGCCAGCAGCCAACGGACAGCAAATGAAAAACTGTTTTTT.

This chain connects TRBV5-1 to TRBJ2-7; TRBD1 or TRBD2 may be the D gene (6 bases each). The CDR3 contains 14 residues. CDR1 and CDR2 from the germline V gene are SGHRS and YFSETQ. The ends were cut back, 0 bases at V and 2 bases at J, with 9 bases in the middle. This CDR3 is CASSLERGPYEQYF. The CDR3 DNA sequence: TGCGCCAGCAGCTTGGAACGGGGGCCCTACGAGCAGTACTTC.

This clone is a singleton in its sample. This rearrangement joins TRBV6-1 to TRBJ2-5; a possible D gene is TRBD1 (6 bases). CDR3 length: 14 amino acids. The V end lost 7 bases, the J end lost 3 bases, and 15 bases lay between the germline ends. Germline-derived CDR1 and CDR2 are MNHNS and SASEGT. The CDR3 reads CASNPTGNKETQYF. CDR3 coding DNA: TGTGCCAGCAATCCGACAGGTAACAAAGAGACCCAGTACTTC.

CDR3 nucleotides: TGTGCCAGTAGTATATCCCCCACTGTTCCCTCCCATGAGCAGTTCTTC. Its protein is CASSISPTVPSHEQFF. The chain links TRBV19 to TRBJ2-1; D uncertain. The CDR3 spans 16 residues. The germline CDR1 and CDR2 sequences are LNHDA and SQIVND (reference sequence). The V and J ends lost 2 bases and 8 bases respectively, with 19 bases between them.

V gene TRBV30 combines with J gene TRBJ1-2; 8 bases line up with TRBD1. The CDR3 covers 12 residues. Germline-derived CDR1 and CDR2 are GTSNPN and SVGIG (reference sequence). With V trimmed by 4 bases and J by 3 bases, 1 base remained unmatched. The DNA of the CDR3 is TGTGCCTGGATGGGACAGGACTATGGCTACACCTTC. As protein: CAWMGQDYGYTF.

The V and J genes are TRBV2 and TRBJ2-3, with 7 bases matching TRBD2. The CDR3 has 16 residues. The V segment lost 0 bases and the J segment 3 bases; nucleotides outside the gene matches: 6. Germline CDR1 is SNHLY and CDR2 is FYNNEI. As DNA, the CDR3 is TGTGCCAGCAGTGAAGCCGCGGGAGTACGGACAGATACGCAGTATTTT. Amino acids: CASSEAAGVRTDTQYF.

This clone has a single count. As DNA, the CDR3 is TGTGCCAGCAGCGCCGGGACAGGGGTTAATTCACCCCTCCACTTT. It is translated as CASSAGTGVNSPLHF. The chain employs TRBV7-8 and TRBJ1-6; the match to TRBD1 covers 10 bases. The V gene end was trimmed by 5 bases and the J gene end by 6 bases; junction bases not matched to a gene: 4. The length of the CDR3 is 15 residues. Germline V CDR1 and CDR2: SGHVS, FQNEAQ. The variable domain in full, with the rest retrieved from reference TRBV7-8 and TRBJ1-6, is GAGVSQSPRYKVAKRGQDVALRCDPISGHVSLFWYQQALGQGPEFLTYFQNEAQLDKSGLPSDRFFAERPEGSVSTLKIQRTQQEDSAVYLCASSAGTGVNSPLHFGNGTRLTVT.

The CDR3 reads CASSYLDGYNEQFF. The CDR3 nucleotides read TGTGCCAGCAGTTACCTGGACGGATACAATGAGCAGTTCTTC. The V and J genes are TRBV6-5 and TRBJ2-1; unclear D gene. V lost 2 bases and J 4 bases, leaving 9 bases between the germline ends. Germline lookup yields CDR1 MNHEY and CDR2 SVGAGI. CDR3 size: 14 residues.

The rearrangement links TRBV5-1 to TRBJ1-1; TRBD1 might be the D (5 bases). V was shortened by 4 bases and J by 1 base, with 14 bases between the two germline ends. Germline V gives CDR1 SGHRS, CDR2 YFSETQ. The CDR3 loop spans 15 amino acids. Here the CDR3 reads CASSLSGRENTEAFF. CDR3 DNA: TGCGCCAGCAGCCTTTCAGGCAGGGAGAACACTGAAGCTTTCTTT.